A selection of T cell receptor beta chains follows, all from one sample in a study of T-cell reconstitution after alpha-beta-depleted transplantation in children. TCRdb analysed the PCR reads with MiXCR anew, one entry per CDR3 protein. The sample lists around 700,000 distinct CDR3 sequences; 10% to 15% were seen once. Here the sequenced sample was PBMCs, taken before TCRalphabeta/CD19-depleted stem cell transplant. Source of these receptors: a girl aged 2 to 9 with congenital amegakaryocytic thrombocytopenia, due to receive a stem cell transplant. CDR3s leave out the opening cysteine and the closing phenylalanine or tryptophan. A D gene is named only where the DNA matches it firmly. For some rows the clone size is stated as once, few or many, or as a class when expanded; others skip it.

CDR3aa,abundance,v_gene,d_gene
SVPDLGYNEQF,many,TRBV20-1,-
ASSTDQNTGELF,-,TRBV18,-
ASSYAGTGFINYGYT,many,TRBV6-5,TRBD1
ASSRYNEQF,many,TRBV12-3/TRBV12-4,-
ASSLVPPWDEQF,many,TRBV7-9,-
SARGPGRETQY,-,TRBV20-1,-
ASSLEGGRGYNEQF,many,TRBV5-1,TRBD2
ASSPLAGDRETQY,few,TRBV18,TRBD2
ASSPRQGAITHEQF,-,TRBV12-3/TRBV12-4,TRBD1
ASSQPGKYETYNEQF,few,TRBV3-1,-
ASSLVLSDTQY,many,TRBV5-1,-
ASSQSPLFGAYEQY,few,TRBV7-6,-
ASSPGYNYEQY,-,TRBV4-1,-
SATEGTDTQY,many,TRBV20-1,-
ASRLDVGLETQY,few,TRBV5-1,-
ASSLDLQGITEAF,-,TRBV5-5,-
ASSPGWISGPDTQY,many,TRBV7-2,-
ASSSRMKTRGGVEQY,few,TRBV7-2,-
ASSSISGSSYNEQF,many,TRBV5-1,TRBD2
AIRSGRLQATDTQY,few,TRBV7-9,TRBD2
ASSQEWREPSYNEQF,-,TRBV3-1,TRBD2
SARDIAGDFNEQF,many,TRBV20-1,TRBD2
ATGAAPVQY,many,TRBV28,-
ASSFYKEGVDTQY,few,TRBV7-9,-
ASSPRDRSDEQY,-,TRBV18,TRBD1
AWSVGGSDIQY,few,TRBV30,TRBD2